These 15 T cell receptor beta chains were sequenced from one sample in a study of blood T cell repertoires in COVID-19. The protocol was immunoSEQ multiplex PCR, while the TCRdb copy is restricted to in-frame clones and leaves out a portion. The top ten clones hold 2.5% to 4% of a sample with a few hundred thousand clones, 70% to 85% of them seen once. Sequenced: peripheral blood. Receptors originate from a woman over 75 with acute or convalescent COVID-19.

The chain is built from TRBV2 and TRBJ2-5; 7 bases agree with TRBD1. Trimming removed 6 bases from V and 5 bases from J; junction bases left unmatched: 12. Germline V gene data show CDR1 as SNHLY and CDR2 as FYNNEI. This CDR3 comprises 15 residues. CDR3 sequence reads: CASSPHIDRAETQYF. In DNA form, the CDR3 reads TGTGCCAGCAGCCCACACATCGACAGGGCCGAGACCCAGTACTTC.

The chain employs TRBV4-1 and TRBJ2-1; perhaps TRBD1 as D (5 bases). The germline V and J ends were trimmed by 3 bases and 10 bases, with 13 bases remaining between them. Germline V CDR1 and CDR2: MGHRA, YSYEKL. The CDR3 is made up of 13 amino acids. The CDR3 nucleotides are TGCGCCAGCAGCCATGTTCAGGGCGACGAGCAGTTCTTC. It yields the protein CASSHVQGDEQFF.

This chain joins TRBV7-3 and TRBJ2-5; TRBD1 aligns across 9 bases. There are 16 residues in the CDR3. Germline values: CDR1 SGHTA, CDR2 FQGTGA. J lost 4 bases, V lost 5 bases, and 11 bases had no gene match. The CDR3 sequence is CASSLNGQGSGETQYF. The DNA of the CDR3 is TGTGCCAGCAGCCTAAACGGACAGGGGTCCGGAGAGACCCAGTACTTC.

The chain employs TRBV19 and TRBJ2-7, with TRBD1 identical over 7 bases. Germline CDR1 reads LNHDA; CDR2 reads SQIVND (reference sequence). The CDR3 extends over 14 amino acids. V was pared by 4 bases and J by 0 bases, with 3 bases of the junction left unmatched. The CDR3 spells CASSRGQTSYEQYF. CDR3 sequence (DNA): TGTGCCAGTAGTAGGGGACAGACCTCCTACGAGCAGTACTTC.

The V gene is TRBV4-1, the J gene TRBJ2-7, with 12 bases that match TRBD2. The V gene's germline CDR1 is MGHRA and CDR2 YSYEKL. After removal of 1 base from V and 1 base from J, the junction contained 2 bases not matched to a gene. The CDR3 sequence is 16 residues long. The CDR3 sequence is CASSQVLAGGSYEQYF. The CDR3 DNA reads TGCGCCAGCAGCCAAGTTCTAGCGGGAGGGTCCTACGAGCAGTACTTC.

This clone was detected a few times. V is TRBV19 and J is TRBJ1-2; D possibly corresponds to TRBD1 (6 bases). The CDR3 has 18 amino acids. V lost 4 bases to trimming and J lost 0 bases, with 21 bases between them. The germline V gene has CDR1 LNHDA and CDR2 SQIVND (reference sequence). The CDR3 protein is CASSNTGTPLLANYGYTF. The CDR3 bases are TGTGCCAGTAGTAATACCGGGACACCCCTACTAGCTAACTATGGCTACACCTTC.

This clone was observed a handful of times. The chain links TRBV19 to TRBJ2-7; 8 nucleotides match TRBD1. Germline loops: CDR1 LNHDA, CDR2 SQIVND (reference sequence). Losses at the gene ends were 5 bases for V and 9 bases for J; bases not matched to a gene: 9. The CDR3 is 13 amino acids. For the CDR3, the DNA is TGTGCCAGTAGTCAACGGACAGGGCACGGGCAGTACTTC. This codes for CASSQRTGHGQYF. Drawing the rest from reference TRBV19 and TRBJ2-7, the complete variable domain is DGGITQSPKYLFRKEGQNVTLSCEQNLNHDAMYWYRQDPGQGLRLIYYSQIVNDFQKGDIAEGYSVSREKKESFPLTVTSAQKNPTAFYLCASSQRTGHGQYFGPGTRLTVT.

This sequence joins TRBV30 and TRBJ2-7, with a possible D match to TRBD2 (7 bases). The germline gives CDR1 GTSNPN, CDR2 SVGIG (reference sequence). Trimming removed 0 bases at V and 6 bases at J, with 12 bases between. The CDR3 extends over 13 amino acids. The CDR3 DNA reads TGTGCCTGGAGTGTACTTCGGGGGGCCGAGCAGTACTTC. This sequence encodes CAWSVLRGAEQYF.

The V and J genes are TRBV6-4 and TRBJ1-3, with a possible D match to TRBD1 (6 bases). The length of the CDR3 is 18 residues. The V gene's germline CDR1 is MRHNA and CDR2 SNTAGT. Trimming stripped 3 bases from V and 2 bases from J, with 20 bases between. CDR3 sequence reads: CASSETGWIVSTGNTIYF. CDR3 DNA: TGTGCCAGCAGTGAAACAGGGTGGATAGTATCTACTGGAAACACCATATATTTT.

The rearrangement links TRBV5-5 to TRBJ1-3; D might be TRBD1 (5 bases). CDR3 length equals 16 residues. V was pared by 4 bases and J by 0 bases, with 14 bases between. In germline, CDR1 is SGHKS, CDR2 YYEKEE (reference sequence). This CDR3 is CASSRGVSGSGNTIYF. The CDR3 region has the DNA TGTGCCAGCAGCCGGGGGGTATCAGGCTCTGGAAACACCATATATTTT.

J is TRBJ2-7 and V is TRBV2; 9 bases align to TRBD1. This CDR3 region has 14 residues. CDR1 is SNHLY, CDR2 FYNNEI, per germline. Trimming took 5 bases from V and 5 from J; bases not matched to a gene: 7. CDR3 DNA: TGTGCCAGCAGTCCGCGGGACAGGGTGAACGAGCAGTACTTC. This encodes CASSPRDRVNEQYF.

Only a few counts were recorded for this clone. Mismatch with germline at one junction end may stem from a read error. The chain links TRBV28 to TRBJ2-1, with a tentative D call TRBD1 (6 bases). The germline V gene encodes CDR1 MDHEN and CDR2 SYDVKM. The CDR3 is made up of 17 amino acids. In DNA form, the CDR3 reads TGTGCCAGCAGTTCATCTACAGGGTTAGGATCCTTCAATGAGCAGTTCTTC. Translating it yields CASSSSTGLGSFNEQFF.

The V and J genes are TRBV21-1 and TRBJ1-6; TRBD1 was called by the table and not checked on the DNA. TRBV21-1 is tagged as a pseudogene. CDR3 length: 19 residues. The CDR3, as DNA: TGTGCCAGCAGCTTTCCTTACCGGGACAGGAGCCTTTATAATTCACCCCTCCACTTT. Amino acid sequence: CASSFPYRDRSLYNSPLHF.

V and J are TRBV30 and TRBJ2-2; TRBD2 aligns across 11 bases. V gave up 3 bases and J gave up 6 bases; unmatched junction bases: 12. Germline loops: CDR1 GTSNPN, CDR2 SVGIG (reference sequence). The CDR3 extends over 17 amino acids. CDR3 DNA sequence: TGTGCCTGGAGGCAAACTAGCGGGAGTTGGTACGCCGGGGAGCTGTTTTTT. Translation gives CAWRQTSGSWYAGELFF.

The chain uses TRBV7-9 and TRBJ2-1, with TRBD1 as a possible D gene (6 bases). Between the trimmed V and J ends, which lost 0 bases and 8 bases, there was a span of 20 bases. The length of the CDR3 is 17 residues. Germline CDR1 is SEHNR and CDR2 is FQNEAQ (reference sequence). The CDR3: CASSLALGEQGRDEQFF. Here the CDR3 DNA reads TGTGCCAGCAGCTTAGCACTTGGGGAGCAGGGGCGGGATGAGCAGTTCTTC.